The clone carrying this T cell receptor (beta chain) was counted only a few times. As yet, its antigen is unknown. This sample was included in a study of blood T cells in healthy people across ages. Regarding the study as a whole: Long-lived and aged donors differed, with more naive CD4+ cells and higher diversity in the long-lived. Bulk PBMC profiling left naive and antigen-experienced comparisons inconclusive.

For the second PCR, which ran for 7 to 11 cycles, a sample-barcoded 5' primer and a J-beta primer mix were used. MiXCR, run by TCRdb on the 5' RACE reads, gives a single entry per CDR3 protein. The data contain about 1.5 million distinct CDR3 sequences, approximately 43% of them singletons. There were healthy Caucasian individuals from Russia, aged roughly 6 to 90, serving as donors. This sequence was found in a woman aged 18-29 years in good health. What was sequenced was blood.

The CDR3 DNA sequence: TGTGCCACCAGCAACGCCCCTAGCATCGATACGCAGTATTTT. This codes for CATSNAPSIDTQYF. The rearrangement joins TRBV15 to TRBJ2-3, with D tentatively TRBD2 (5 bases). This CDR3 is 14 amino acids long. CDR1 and CDR2 from the germline V gene are LNHNV and YYDKDF (reference sequence). V was shortened by 4 bases and J by 6 bases, with 14 bases between the two germline ends.